A selection of T cell receptor beta chains follows, all from one sample in a study of T cells in narcolepsy. Generated by immunoSEQ multiplex PCR, the TCRdb table keeps only in-frame clones and is missing some. Here the sample spans about 10,000 clones, roughly 77% being singletons. The sample comprised CD45RA- memory CD8+ T cells from PBMCs. The source of these receptors is a human donor with narcolepsy. CDR3s include the opening cysteine and the closing phenylalanine or tryptophan. The D gene is left open where the match is weak. A row's size may be missing; if present it is once, few, many or a size class.

d_call cdr3_length j_call v_call clone_size cdr3_aa cdr3_nt
NA 14 TRBJ1-6 TRBV19 few CATAPPGDNSPLHF TGTGCCACCGCCCCTCCAGGGGATAATTCACCCCTCCACTTT
NA 15 TRBJ2-1 TRBV4-1 medium-sized CASSQDLSSYNEQFF TGCGCCAGCAGCCAAGACCTTTCCTCCTACAATGAGCAGTTCTTC
NA 17 TRBJ2-6 TRBV7-6 NA CASSHIRSQSRANVLTF TGTGCCAGCAGCCACATTCGCTCACAAAGTCGGGCCAACGTCCTGACTTTC
TRBD1 14 TRBJ1-3 TRBV30 NA CACPRGTGEHTIYF TGTGCCTGCCCCAGAGGGACAGGGGAGCACACCATATATTTT
NA 16 TRBJ2-1 TRBV11-2 NA CASSGPGTRADNEQFF TGTGCCAGCAGCGGGCCCGGGACCAGAGCCGACAATGAGCAGTTCTTC
NA 15 TRBJ2-1 TRBV6-1 NA CASAFRTETYNEQFF TGTGCCAGCGCCTTCCGGACAGAGACCTACAATGAGCAGTTCTTC
NA 16 TRBJ2-4 TRBV9 NA CASSAHWGESDDIQYF TGTGCCAGCAGCGCTCATTGGGGGGAGTCTGATGACATTCAGTACTTC
NA 15 TRBJ2-7 TRBV4-3 NA CASSQERGGAYEQYF TGCGCCAGCAGCCAAGAAAGGGGTGGGGCGTACGAGCAGTACTTC
NA 13 TRBJ2-2 TRBV10-2 NA CASTPQETGELFF TGCGCCAGCACTCCACAGGAGACCGGGGAGCTGTTTTTT
NA 15 TRBJ1-6 TRBV28 once CASSPRSSYNSPLHF TGTGCCAGCAGCCCACGGAGCTCCTATAATTCACCCCTCCACTTT
NA 16 TRBJ2-6 TRBV7-9 NA CASSFLAATGANVLTF TGTGCCAGCAGCTTTTTGGCAGCCACAGGGGCCAACGTCCTGACTTTC
TRBD1 14 TRBJ2-1 TRBV29-1 NA CSAEPGQGGDEQFF TGCAGCGCCGAACCGGGACAGGGAGGTGATGAGCAGTTCTTC
NA 21 TRBJ2-1 TRBV6-4 once CASRDHLDGDSFRSSYNEQFF TGTGCCAGCAGGGACCACCTAGACGGGGACTCATTCCGTAGCTCCTACAATGAGCAGTTCTTC
NA 14 TRBJ1-5 TRBV6-6 few CASEIGVGNQPQHF TGTGCCAGCGAAATTGGTGTGGGCAATCAGCCCCAGCATTTT
NA 13 TRBJ1-1 TRBV7-3 few CASSLSLNTEAFF TGTGCCAGCAGCTTATCGTTGAACACTGAAGCTTTCTTT
TRBD2 15 TRBJ2-7 TRBV5-4 few CASSLGLAGTYEQYF TGTGCCAGCAGCTTGGGTCTAGCGGGAACCTACGAGCAGTACTTC
TRBD1 16 TRBJ1-2 TRBV2 NA CASSSGQGAASYGYTF TGTGCCAGCAGTTCGGGACAGGGGGCGGCTAGCTATGGCTACACCTTC
TRBD2 15 TRBJ2-2 TRBV12-5 NA CASAHGSGIPGELFF TGTGCTAGTGCCCACGGGAGCGGGATACCCGGGGAGCTGTTTTTT
NA 14 TRBJ1-2 TRBV27 NA CASRELGVEDGYTF TGTGCCAGCAGGGAGTTGGGGGTGGAGGATGGCTACACCTTC
NA 15 TRBJ2-7 TRBV5-6 NA CASSFYTRFPYEQYF TGTGCCAGCAGCTTTTACACGAGGTTCCCATACGAGCAGTACTTC
NA 14 TRBJ2-7 TRBV4-3 NA CASSHYTSSYEQYF TGCGCCAGCAGCCATTACACAAGCTCCTACGAGCAGTACTTC
NA 14 TRBJ2-2 TRBV7-3 NA CASSLTGNTGELFF TGTGCCAGCAGCCTCACAGGAAACACCGGGGAGCTGTTTTTT
NA 15 TRBJ1-2 TRBV4-1 NA CASSQDRSRVYGYTF TGCGCCAGCAGCCAAGATCGGAGCAGGGTCTATGGCTACACCTTC
TRBD1 15 TRBJ2-7 TRBV7-9 few CASSLGQGLDDEQYF TGTGCCAGCAGCCTGGGACAGGGCCTTGATGACGAGCAGTACTTC
TRBD2 19 TRBJ2-3 TRBV28 NA CASSLGFRRRGGNTDTQYF TGTGCCAGCAGCCTAGGATTCCGACGGCGCGGGGGGAACACAGATACGCAGTATTTT
TRBD1 16 TRBJ1-2 TRBV9 NA CASSAPRGQGASGYTF TGTGCCAGCAGCGCGCCGAGGGGACAGGGGGCGTCGGGCTACACCTTC
NA 13 TRBJ1-4 TRBV7-9 few CASSPVNNEKLFF TGTGCCAGCAGCCCAGTCAATAATGAAAAACTGTTTTTT
TRBD2 15 TRBJ2-7 TRBV29-1 NA CSVAGLAGVGEEQYF TGCAGCGTGGCGGGACTAGCGGGAGTGGGGGAAGAGCAGTACTTC
NA 16 TRBJ1-4 TRBV30 once CAWSVDSGRGNEKLFF TGTGCCTGGAGTGTGGACTCAGGCAGGGGTAATGAAAAACTGTTTTTT
NA 12 TRBJ2-5 TRBV11-3 NA CASSLAPGTQYF TGTGCCAGCAGCTTAGCCCCCGGGACCCAGTACTTC
NA 15 TRBJ2-7 TRBV27 few CASSLRPGGWGEQYF TGTGCCAGCAGTTTAAGGCCCGGAGGGTGGGGCGAGCAGTACTTC
TRBD2 16 TRBJ2-7 TRBV4-3 NA CASSQDISAGAYEQYF TGCGCCAGCAGCCAAGATATTAGCGCGGGAGCCTACGAGCAGTACTTC
TRBD1 15 TRBJ1-2 TRBV6-5 NA CASTGGQGLWYGYTF TGTGCCAGCACGGGGGGACAGGGGTTGTGGTATGGCTACACCTTC
NA 13 TRBJ2-3 TRBV30 NA CAWDREDTDTQYF TGTGCCTGGGACAGGGAGGATACAGATACGCAGTATTTT
TRBD2 14 TRBJ2-5 TRBV2 NA CASRQTSLQETQYF TGTGCCAGCAGGCAGACTAGCCTCCAAGAGACCCAGTACTTC
NA 15 TRBJ2-1 TRBV2 NA CASSGLAGVVHEQFF TGTGCCAGCAGTGGCCTGGCAGGGGTAGTTCATGAGCAGTTCTTC
NA 15 TRBJ2-7 TRBV9 NA CASSADGHPGGEQYF TGTGCCAGCAGCGCCGACGGGCATCCCGGAGGCGAGCAGTACTTC
TRBD2 16 TRBJ2-4 TRBV18 few CASSPPLREVKNIQYF TGTGCCAGCTCACCACCGTTGCGGGAGGTCAAAAACATTCAGTACTTC
NA 16 TRBJ1-1 TRBV4-3 few CASSQDPLQGNTEAFF TGCGCCAGCAGCCAAGATCCCCTGCAGGGGAACACTGAAGCTTTCTTT
TRBD2 14 TRBJ2-7 TRBV6-1 few CASRASGVLYEQYF TGTGCCAGCAGGGCTAGCGGGGTACTCTACGAGCAGTACTTC
TRBD1 15 TRBJ2-1 TRBV7-9 NA CASSSPRGHYNEQFF TGTGCCAGCAGCTCACCGAGGGGGCATTACAATGAGCAGTTCTTC
TRBD1 14 TRBJ1-5 TRBV4-2 NA CASSFGTGVPPQHF TGTGCCAGCAGCTTTGGGACAGGGGTACCGCCCCAGCATTTT
NA 12 TRBJ2-7 TRBV5-6 NA CASSVRDKEQYF TGTGCCAGCAGCGTCCGGGACAAAGAGCAGTACTTC
TRBD1 17 TRBJ2-7 TRBV4-1 once CASSLKTGANTYYEQYF TGCGCCAGCAGCCTCAAGACAGGGGCGAATACTTACTACGAGCAGTACTTC
NA 11 TRBJ2-7 TRBV25-1 NA CASSAYYEQYF TGTGCCAGCAGTGCTTACTACGAGCAGTACTTC
NA 15 TRBJ1-6 TRBV5-7 NA CASSLGVPYNSPLHF TGTGCCAGCAGCCTGGGAGTTCCCTATAATTCACCCCTCCACTTT
NA 15 TRBJ1-6 TRBV27 NA CASSTSGTSRGPLHF TGTGCCAGCAGCACATCGGGGACCTCGAGGGGACCCCTCCACTTT
NA 12 TRBJ2-2 TRBV7-3 NA CASSLVGGELFF TGTGCCAGCAGCCTTGTTGGCGGGGAGCTGTTTTTT